This note documents a single TCR beta chain sequence. This CDR3 contains 14 residues. The trim removed 5 bases at V and 7 bases at J, leaving 8 bases unmatched. Germline lookup yields CDR1 SGHNT and CDR2 YENEEA. The source of the sample is a study of control samples from healthy donors and cancer patients. Sequencing was performed with immunoSEQ multiplex PCR; in TCRdb, only in-frame clones are kept and a portion is missing. This sample has around 90,000 clones, with under 90% found just once. This TCR was recovered from a woman aged 40 to 55 in good health. The chain couples TRBV11-3 to TRBJ2-1; 7 bases line up with TRBD2. The source material was blood. This chain's CDR3 is CASSVGGGNNEQFF. CDR3 coding DNA: TGTGCCAGCAGCGTGGGGGGAGGGAATAATGAGCAGTTCTTC.